The clone carrying this T cell receptor beta chain was found a few times. TCRdb re-derived calls from the RT-PCR reads in MiXCR, one entry per CDR3 protein. The repertoire holds some 230,000 distinct CDR3 sequences, 13% to 15% seen once, with 9.5% to 13% in the top ten. The sample belongs to a study of patients and donors after allogeneic stem cell transplantation. The CDR3 contains 14 residues. The germline V gene has CDR1 MNHEY and CDR2 SVGEGT. V shed 7 bases and J shed 13 bases, with 25 bases lying between them. The sequence was obtained from a human donor who was either an allogeneic HSCT recipient or a stem cell or donor lymphocyte infusion donor (not recorded which). It is not recorded whose cells these are; they may come from a transplant donor. Sample: blood, either unsorted or a sorted T cell fraction (not recorded which). V gene TRBV6-2 or TRBV6-3 combines with J gene TRBJ1-2, with D perhaps TRBD1 (5 bases). The CDR3 sequence: CASNYGDGSRKGTF. The CDR3 coding sequence is TGTGCCAGCAACTACGGGGACGGCTCCAGGAAAGGCACCTTC.